Presented here are 32 T cell receptor beta chains from one specimen sequenced in a study of T cell repertoires in cytomegalovirus infection. TCRdb fed the reads into MiXCR, producing one record per CDR3 protein. The table records under 300,000 distinct CDR3 sequences, roughly a fifth of them present only once. No antigen has been identified for these receptors. The sample here was cultured PBMCs, taken from culture after CMV antigen stimulation. All receptors derive from a human donor in good health (CMV status not recorded). Some clones in this sample may be carry-over from other donors' samples.

This clonotype was detected a few times. The V and J genes are TRBV28 and TRBJ2-7, with 8 bases lining up with TRBD2. This CDR3 contains 14 residues. The ends lost 6 bases at V and 5 bases at J; junction bases unmatched: 9. The germline gives CDR1 MDHEN, CDR2 SYDVKM. The CDR3, as DNA: TGTGCCAGCAGCCAACCGGGAGCGGGGGACGAGCAGTACTTC. Translation gives CASSQPGAGDEQYF.

This clonotype was counted between two and nine times. This chain joins TRBV7-9 and TRBJ2-3, with 12 positions matching TRBD2. The CDR3 extends over 17 amino acids. CDR1 and CDR2 (germline): SEHNR, FQNEAQ (reference sequence). V lost 5 bases, J lost 4 bases, and 10 bases stayed unmatched. The DNA for the CDR3 is TGTGCCAGCAGCACGACTAGCGGGAGAGTGGGGGCAGATACGCAGTATTTT. Amino acid sequence: CASSTTSGRVGADTQYF.

This clonotype showed up just a few times. The J gene is TRBJ1-4, the V gene TRBV7-2, with no clear D. The CDR3 is 14 residues long. CDR1 is SGHTA, CDR2 FQGNSA, per germline. V was cut by 1 base and J by 5 bases, with 8 bases left in between. The chain's CDR3 is CASSLGDTNEKLFF. In nucleotides, the CDR3 is TGTGCCAGCAGCTTAGGTGACACAAATGAAAAACTGTTTTTT.

This clonotype was observed a few times. The V gene is TRBV5-6, the J gene TRBJ2-1; D call uncertain. CDR1 is SGHDT and CDR2 is YYEEEE in the germline V gene. This CDR3 contains 14 residues. V shed 2 bases and J shed 2 bases, with 8 bases lying between them. For the CDR3, the DNA is TGTGCCAGCAGCTTTGGGGATGCCTACAATGAGCAGTTCTTC. It encodes CASSFGDAYNEQFF.

This clonotype was seen at least ten times. The junction and the germline gene differ at one end; a read error may be behind it. The chain recombines TRBV7-7 with TRBJ2-5, with D possibly being TRBD2 (6 bases). The CDR3 loop spans 14 amino acids. CDR1 is SSHAT and CDR2 is FNYEAQ in the germline V gene (reference sequence). The CDR3 bases are TGTGCTAGCACCTCGTCCACTGGGGGGGAGACCCAGTACTTC. Encoded protein: CASTSSTGGETQYF.

This clonotype has ten or more counts. This sequence joins TRBV11-2 and TRBJ2-3; D remains unclear. Germline V lookup: CDR1 SGHAT, CDR2 FQNNGV. Trimming left V 5 bases short and J 6 bases short, with 15 bases between. This CDR3 has 14 residues. The CDR3 reads CASSPPLSVDTQYF. The DNA for the CDR3 is TGTGCCAGCAGCCCCCCTCTGTCGGTGGATACGCAGTATTTT.

The rearrangement links TRBV5-1 to TRBJ2-7; 11 bases line up with TRBD2. This CDR3 is built from 16 residues. Germline CDR1 SGHRS, CDR2 YFSETQ. The V gene end was trimmed by 0 bases and the J gene end by 2 bases; junction bases not matched to a gene: 4. The DNA of the CDR3 is TGCGCCAGCAGCTTGGGTCTAGCGGGAGGCCCCTACGAGCAGTACGTC. It yields the protein CASSLGLAGGPYEQYV.

In its sample, this clonotype was seen many times. This chain uses TRBV7-8 with TRBJ1-3, with D perhaps TRBD1 (5 bases). V shed 0 bases and J shed 0 bases, with 12 bases lying between them. The CDR3 covers 17 residues. CDR1 SGHVS and CDR2 FQNEAQ come from the germline V gene. CDR3 amino acids: CASSLAGGEGSGNTIYF. The CDR3 DNA is TGTGCCAGCAGCTTAGCGGGGGGAGAAGGCTCTGGAAACACCATATATTTT.

This clonotype was counted many times. The J gene is TRBJ2-3, the V gene TRBV6-1, with TRBD2 matching 8 bases. V lost 6 bases and J lost 4; bases outside the gene matches: 6. CDR1 is MNHNS, CDR2 SASEGT, per germline. The CDR3 extends over 14 amino acids. The CDR3 spells CASRKRERADTQYF. The CDR3 DNA sequence: TGTGCCAGCAGAAAGCGGGAGAGGGCAGATACGCAGTATTTT.

The V call is TRBV5-6, the J call TRBJ2-7; D might be TRBD1 (6 bases). The V end lost 4 bases, the J end lost 2 bases, and 16 bases lay between the germline ends. Per the germline V gene, CDR1 is SGHDT and CDR2 is YYEEEE. The length of the CDR3 is 15 residues. This CDR3 is CASSRPGHKTYEQYF. In DNA form, the CDR3 reads TGTGCCAGCAGCCGACCGGGACACAAGACCTACGAGCAGTACTTC. Full variable domain (missing parts from reference TRBV5-6 and TRBJ2-7): DAGVTQSPTHLIKTRGQQVTLRCSPKSGHDTVSWYQQALGQGPQFIFQYYEEEERQRGNFPDRFSGHQFPNYSSELNVNALLLGDSALYLCASSRPGHKTYEQYFGPGTRLTVT.

The V and J genes are TRBV28 and TRBJ2-1, with TRBD2 matching 13 bases. The CDR3 sequence is 14 residues long. The germline V gene has CDR1 MDHEN and CDR2 SYDVKM. V lost 5 bases and J lost 9; bases outside the gene matches: 4. The CDR3 DNA reads as TGTGCCAGCAGTGGACTAGCGGGAGTTCGTGAGCAGTTCTTC. Encoded protein: CASSGLAGVREQFF. Together with reference TRBV28 and TRBJ2-1, the CDR3 gives the full variable domain: DVKVTQSSRYLVKRTGEKVFLECVQDMDHENMFWYRQDPGLGLRLIYFSYDVKMKEKGDIPEGYSVSREKKERFSLILESASTNQTSMYLCASSGLAGVREQFFGPGTRLTVL.

In nucleotides, the CDR3 is TGTGCCAGCGGACAAATAAGACCGAGTTCACCCCTCCACTTT. Its translation: CASGQIRPSSPLHF. This chain links TRBV28 with TRBJ1-6, with a tentative D call TRBD1 (5 bases). This CDR3 comprises 14 residues. The V end was cut by 8 bases, the J end by 9 bases, with 17 bases between. In germline, CDR1 is MDHEN, CDR2 SYDVKM.

J is TRBJ1-2 and V is TRBV27; no definite D call. CDR1 and CDR2 (germline): MNHEY, SMNVEV (reference sequence). Trimming removed 6 bases from V and 5 bases from J, with 16 bases in between. CDR3 size: 14 residues. The CDR3 DNA reads TGTGCCAGCAGATCTCCGGGAGCAGAGTATGGCTACACCTTC. This codes for CASRSPGAEYGYTF.

In its sample, this clonotype was seen a few times. V is TRBV4-1 and J is TRBJ2-7; the D gene is possibly TRBD2 (6 bases). CDR3 length: 17 amino acids. The V and J ends lost 4 bases and 4 bases respectively, with 23 bases between them. Germline CDR1 MGHRA, CDR2 YSYEKL. CDR3 loop: CASSLTSHPGADYEQYF. In DNA, the CDR3 is TGCGCCAGCAGCCTAACCTCCCACCCGGGAGCAGATTACGAGCAGTACTTC.

The chain recombines TRBV5-1 with TRBJ2-1; 10 bases map to TRBD2. This CDR3 region has 17 residues. The ends lost 0 bases at V and 6 bases at J; junction bases unmatched: 9. Per germline, CDR1 SGHRS and CDR2 YFSETQ. CDR3 residues: CASSLEASGSLVNEQFF. The CDR3 region has the DNA TGCGCCAGCAGCTTGGAGGCTAGCGGGAGCTTAGTCAATGAGCAGTTCTTC.

The chain couples TRBV3-1 to TRBJ1-1, with no clear D. Germline CDR1 LGHDT, CDR2 YNNKEL (reference sequence). Trimming took off 3 bases at V and 5 bases at J, with 10 bases between the two ends. The CDR3 contains 13 residues. CDR3: CASSHPLGTEAFF. Here the CDR3 DNA reads TGTGCCAGCAGCCACCCCCTGGGGACTGAAGCTTTCTTT.

The chain links TRBV5-6 to TRBJ1-4; no clear D. CDR1 is SGHDT, CDR2 YYEEEE, per germline. This CDR3 has 14 amino acids. Between the trimmed V and J ends, which lost 2 bases and 6 bases, there was a span of 11 bases. The CDR3 region has the DNA TGTGCCAGCAGCTTTGGCCACCTCGATGAAAAACTGTTTTTT. Encoded protein: CASSFGHLDEKLFF.

Only a few counts were recorded for this clonotype. The chain recombines TRBV7-2 with TRBJ2-1; 11 bases map to TRBD2. CDR1 is SGHTA, CDR2 FQGNSA, per germline. The length of the CDR3 is 15 residues. V was clipped by 6 bases and J by 4 bases; unmatched bases: 5. The DNA for the CDR3 is TGTGCCAGCAGGATGGGGACTAGCGGTTACAATGAGCAGTTCTTC. Translating it yields CASRMGTSGYNEQFF. Full variable domain (remainder filled in from reference TRBV7-2 and TRBJ2-1): GAGVSQSPSNKVTEKGKDVELRCDPISGHTALYWYRQSLGQGLEFLIYFQGNSAPDKSGLPSDRFSAERTGGSVSTLTIQRTQQEDSAVYLCASRMGTSGYNEQFFGPGTRLTVL.

This clonotype was detected only a few times. CDR3 DNA: TGCGCCAGCAGTCCCCTAACTAGCGGGAAGATCACAGATACGCAGTATTTT. This codes for CASSPLTSGKITDTQYF. V usage is TRBV4-1 and J usage is TRBJ2-3; 10 bases align to TRBD2. Germline V lookup: CDR1 MGHRA, CDR2 YSYEKL. V lost 6 bases to trimming and J lost 2 bases; unmatched junction nucleotides: 11. CDR3 size: 17 residues.

The chain links TRBV11-2 to TRBJ2-3; D is ambiguous. The V end was cut by 1 base, the J end by 8 bases, with 13 bases between. Per the germline V gene, CDR1 is SGHAT and CDR2 is FQNNGV. The CDR3 has 14 residues. DNA of the CDR3: TGTGCCAGCAGCTTAGGGCCTCGCCCAGGTACGCAGTATTTT. Protein: CASSLGPRPGTQYF. Based on the CDR3 plus reference TRBV11-2 and TRBJ2-3, the full variable domain is EAGVAQSPRYKIIEKRQSVAFWCNPISGHATLYWYQQILGQGPKLLIQFQNNGVVDDSQLPKDRFSAERLKGVDSTLKIQPAKLEDSAVYLCASSLGPRPGTQYFGPGTRLTVL.

This clonotype was found many times. This rearrangement joins TRBV7-2 to TRBJ1-1, with D tentatively TRBD1 (5 bases). Trimming cost V 1 base and J 1 base, with 10 bases left between them. Per the germline V gene, CDR1 is SGHTA and CDR2 is FQGNSA. The CDR3 consists of 15 residues. The CDR3 DNA sequence: TGTGCCAGCAGCTTAGACGCCGGGACGAACACTGAAGCTTTCTTT. This gives the protein CASSLDAGTNTEAFF.

This clonotype has more than one count but fewer than ten. V and J are TRBV20-1 and TRBJ2-6; weak D call: TRBD2 (5 bases). CDR3 size: 15 residues. Deletions cut 0 bases from V and 4 bases from J, with 10 bases between. Germline V gene data show CDR1 as DFQATT and CDR2 as SNEGSKA (reference sequence). In DNA, the CDR3 is TGCAGTGCTAGAGATCGGGGTTCCGGGGCCAACGTCCTGACTTTC. Translating it yields CSARDRGSGANVLTF.

The chain couples TRBV4-3 to TRBJ1-6, with D hard to call. Trimming removed 0 bases from V and 6 bases from J, with 15 bases in between. Germline V lookup: CDR1 LGHNA, CDR2 YSLEER. The CDR3 extends over 17 amino acids. DNA of the CDR3: TGCGCCAGCAGCCAAGAATCCCAAGTGCTTACTAATTCACCCCTCCACTTT. Encoded protein: CASSQESQVLTNSPLHF.

This clonotype was counted ten times or more. CDR3 protein: CASSKGQGIGELFF. Written as DNA, the CDR3 is TGTGCCAGCAGCAAGGGACAGGGGATCGGGGAGCTGTTTTTT. The chain uses TRBV5-4 and TRBJ2-2; 10 bases align to TRBD1. V shed 4 bases and J 7 bases; nucleotides not matched to a gene: 4. The CDR3 totals 14 residues. Per germline, CDR1 SGHNT and CDR2 YYREEE (reference sequence).

The gene calls are TRBV12-3 or TRBV12-4 and TRBJ2-4; D possibly corresponds to TRBD1 (6 bases). There are 13 residues in the CDR3. Trimming took 6 bases from V and 4 from J, leaving 10 bases between them. CDR3 protein: CASRQTGKNIQYF. The CDR3 nucleotides are TGTGCCAGCAGACAGACAGGAAAAAACATTCAGTACTTC.

The table lists this clonotype with a few counts. The chain links TRBV6-2 or TRBV6-3 to TRBJ2-7; D not resolved. The germline CDR1 and CDR2 sequences are MNHEY and SVGEGT. This CDR3 has 12 residues. V lost 0 bases and J lost 6, with 6 bases in between. This CDR3 reads CASSYSLSEQYV. The CDR3 region has the DNA TGTGCCAGCAGTTACTCTCTCAGCGAGCAGTACGTC.

V is TRBV30 and J is TRBJ1-5, with unresolved D. CDR1 and CDR2 (germline): GTSNPN, SVGIG (reference sequence). This CDR3 has 13 residues. Trimming stripped 3 bases from V and 5 bases from J, with 11 bases between. This chain's CDR3 is CAWRSGIYQPQHF. CDR3 DNA: TGTGCCTGGAGGTCTGGGATATATCAGCCCCAGCATTTT.

This clonotype has a count of ten or more. The chain has TRBV5-1 and TRBJ2-2; 7 positions agree with TRBD2. Germline V gene data show CDR1 as SGHRS and CDR2 as YFSETQ. Trimming at V came to 4 bases and at J to 7 bases, leaving 13 bases not matched to a gene. The CDR3 length is 16 residues. CDR3: CASSTGLAGADGELFF. The CDR3, as DNA: TGCGCCAGCAGCACAGGACTGGCGGGAGCGGACGGGGAGCTGTTTTTT.

This clonotype was picked up many times. Germline is not matched at one junction end, which may reflect a read error. This chain joins TRBV12-3 or TRBV12-4 and TRBJ2-5, with D maybe TRBD1 (6 bases). This CDR3 has 16 amino acids. The CDR3 DNA follows: TGTGCCAGCAGTGCACGTCCCGGGACAAGGGAAGAGTCCCAGTACTTC. Encoded protein: CASSARPGTREESQYF.

This clonotype was observed many times. The chain joins TRBV6-2 or TRBV6-3 to TRBJ2-3; the D is unclear. CDR3 length equals 12 residues. V was trimmed by 6 bases and J by 0 bases, leaving 4 bases between them. Germline V lookup: CDR1 MNHEY, CDR2 SVGEGT. The CDR3 loop is CASRGSTDTQYF. CDR3 coding DNA: TGTGCCAGCAGGGGCAGCACAGATACGCAGTATTTT.

The genes are TRBV12-3 or TRBV12-4 and TRBJ2-3, with TRBD2 matching over 13 bases. The CDR3 is 17 residues long. After removal of 4 bases from V and 3 bases from J, the junction contained 7 bases not matched to a gene. The CDR3 loop is CASSWTSGRLVTDTQYF. The CDR3 coding sequence is TGTGCCAGCAGTTGGACTAGCGGGAGATTGGTGACAGATACGCAGTATTTT.

This clonotype was seen a few times. The chain has TRBV7-9 and TRBJ2-1; D is possibly TRBD2 (6 bases). CDR3 size: 15 residues. With 4 bases removed from V and 12 bases from J, the gap between germline ends came to 22 bases. Germline-derived CDR1 and CDR2 are SEHNR and FQNEAQ (reference sequence). CDR3 sequence reads: CASSSAGTSAWAQFF. The CDR3 coding sequence is TGTGCCAGCAGCTCCGCCGGGACTTCCGCTTGGGCGCAGTTCTTC.